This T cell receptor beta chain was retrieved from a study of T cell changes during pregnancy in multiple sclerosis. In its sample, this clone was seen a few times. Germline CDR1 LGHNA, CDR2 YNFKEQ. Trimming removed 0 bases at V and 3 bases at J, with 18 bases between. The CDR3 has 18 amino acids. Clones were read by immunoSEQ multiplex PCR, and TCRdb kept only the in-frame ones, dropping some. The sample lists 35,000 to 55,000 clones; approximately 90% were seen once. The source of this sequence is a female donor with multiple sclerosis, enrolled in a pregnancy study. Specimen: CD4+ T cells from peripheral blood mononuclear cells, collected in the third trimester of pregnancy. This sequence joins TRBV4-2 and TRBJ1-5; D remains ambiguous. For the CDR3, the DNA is TGTGCCAGCAGCCAAGAGGTTCGAGGGTTCAGTGACAATCAGCCCCAGCATTTT. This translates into CASSQEVRGFSDNQPQHF.